This TCR beta chain was documented in a study of blood T cell repertoires in COVID-19. Study details: Italy, Spain and the United States were the sources of the convalescent and acute COVID-19 samples. PBMCs, B-cell-depleted T cells, or T cells provided the cDNA or gDNA that made up the material.

Original processing notes: From reference gene primer amplification, estimates of nucleated cell counts were derived. The assay was immunoSEQ multiplex PCR, and TCRdb's table has in-frame clones only and misses some. The V and J calls and clone size come from that table; D and trimming were worked out from the DNA. The repertoire holds over 85,000 clones, with roughly 88% as singletons. The CDR3 is 15 amino acids. Trimming shortened V by 4 bases and J by 7 bases, and 18 bases separated the two germline ends. Germline CDR1 SGHRS, CDR2 YFSETQ. This sequence was found in a woman aged 70-85 years with acute or convalescent COVID-19. The rearrangement links TRBV5-1 to TRBJ2-1; TRBD2 might be the D (6 bases). The specimen sequenced was peripheral blood. CDR3 nucleotides: TGCGCCAGCAGCCGACCTTCGGGAGAACTGAATGAGCAGTTCTTC. It is translated as CASSRPSGELNEQFF.